This T cell receptor (beta chain) was captured by sequencing in a study of blood T cell repertoires in COVID-19. Trimming shortened V by 5 bases and J by 3 bases, and 11 bases separated the two germline ends. Germline V gene data show CDR1 as SEHNR and CDR2 as FQNEAQ (reference sequence). The CDR3 covers 15 residues. Method: immunoSEQ multiplex PCR; TCRdb's copy keeps in-frame clones and lacks some. The top ten clones hold more than 1.5% of a sample with around 24,000 clones, 90% of them seen once. The rearrangement joins TRBV7-9 to TRBJ2-6, with TRBD2 as a possible D gene (6 bases). The source material was peripheral blood. The sequence derives from an older woman with active COVID-19. The chain's CDR3 is CASSVGGGGANVLTF. The DNA of the CDR3 is TGTGCCAGCAGCGTCGGGGGTGGTGGGGCCAACGTCCTGACTTTC.